Many counts were recorded for the clone carrying this T cell receptor beta chain. TCRdb reprocessed the 5' RACE reads with MiXCR, giving one entry per CDR3 protein. The data contain roughly 68,000 distinct CDR3 sequences, about 6.5% of them singletons. This specimen comes from a study of T cells after yellow fever vaccination. The source was CD8+ T cells sorted from PBMCs, collected more than 35 days after the first yellow fever vaccination. This sequence originates from a young man who received the YFV17D yellow fever vaccine.

The CDR3 loop is CASSWPGRQLNEKLFF. The DNA for the CDR3 is TGTGCCAGCAGTTGGCCGGGACGTCAGCTTAATGAAAAACTGTTTTTT. This rearrangement joins TRBV28 to TRBJ1-4, with D possibly TRBD1 on 5 matching bases. Germline lookup yields CDR1 MDHEN and CDR2 SYDVKM. The CDR3 runs 16 residues. The ends were cut back, 4 bases at V and 4 bases at J, with 16 bases in the middle. Full variable domain (missing parts from reference TRBV28 and TRBJ1-4): DVKVTQSSRYLVKRTGEKVFLECVQDMDHENMFWYRQDPGLGLRLIYFSYDVKMKEKGDIPEGYSVSREKKERFSLILESASTNQTSMYLCASSWPGRQLNEKLFFGSGTQLSVL.